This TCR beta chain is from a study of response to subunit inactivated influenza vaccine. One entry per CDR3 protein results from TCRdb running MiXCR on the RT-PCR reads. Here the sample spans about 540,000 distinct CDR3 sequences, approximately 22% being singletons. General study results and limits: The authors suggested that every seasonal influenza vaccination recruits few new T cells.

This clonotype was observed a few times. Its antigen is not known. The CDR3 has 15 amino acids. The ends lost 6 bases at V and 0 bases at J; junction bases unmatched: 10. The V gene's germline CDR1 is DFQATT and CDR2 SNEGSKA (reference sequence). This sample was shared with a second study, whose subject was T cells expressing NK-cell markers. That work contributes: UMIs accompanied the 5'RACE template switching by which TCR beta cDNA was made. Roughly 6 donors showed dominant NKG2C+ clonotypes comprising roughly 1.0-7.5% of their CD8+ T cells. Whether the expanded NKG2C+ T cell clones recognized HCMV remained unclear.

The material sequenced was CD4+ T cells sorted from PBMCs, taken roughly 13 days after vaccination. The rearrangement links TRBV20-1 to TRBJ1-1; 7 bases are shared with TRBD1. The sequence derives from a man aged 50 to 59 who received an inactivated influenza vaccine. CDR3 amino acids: CSAPPGTAMNTEAFF. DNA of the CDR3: TGCAGTGCACCCCCCGGGACAGCGATGAACACTGAAGCTTTCTTT.